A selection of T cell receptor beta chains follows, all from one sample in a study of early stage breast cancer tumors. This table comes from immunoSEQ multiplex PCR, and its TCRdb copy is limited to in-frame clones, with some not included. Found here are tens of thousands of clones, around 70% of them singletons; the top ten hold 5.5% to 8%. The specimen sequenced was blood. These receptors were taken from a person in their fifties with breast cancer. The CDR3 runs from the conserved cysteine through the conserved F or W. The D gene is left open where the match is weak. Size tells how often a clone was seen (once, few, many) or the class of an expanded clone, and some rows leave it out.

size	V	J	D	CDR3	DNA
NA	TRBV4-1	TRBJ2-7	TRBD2	CASSQDGLATSSEQYF	TGCGCCAGCAGCCAAGACGGACTAGCCACCTCCAGCGAGCAGTACTTC
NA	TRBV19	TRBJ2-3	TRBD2	CASSLRLAGGSTDTQYF	TGTGCCAGTAGTCTACGACTAGCGGGAGGGAGTACAGATACGCAGTATTTT
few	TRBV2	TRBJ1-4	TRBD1	CASCRQGAREKLFF	TGTGCCAGCTGTCGGCAGGGGGCGCGGGAAAAACTGTTTTTT
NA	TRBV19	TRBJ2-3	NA	CASSVQGTDTQYF	TGTGCCAGTAGTGTACAGGGCACAGATACGCAGTATTTT
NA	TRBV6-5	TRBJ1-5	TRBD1	CASRTGHSNQPQHF	TGTGCCAGCAGGACAGGGCATAGCAATCAGCCCCAGCATTTT
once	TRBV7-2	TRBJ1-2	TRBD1	CASSARQGGYTF	TGTGCCAGCAGCGCCCGACAGGGAGGCTACACCTTC
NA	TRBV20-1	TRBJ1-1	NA	CSAGRNTEAFF	TGCAGTGCGGGCAGGAACACTGAAGCTTTCTTT
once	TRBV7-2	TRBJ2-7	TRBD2	CASSSTSGRVSYEQYF	TGTGCCAGCAGCTCGACTAGCGGGAGGGTCTCCTACGAGCAGTACTTC
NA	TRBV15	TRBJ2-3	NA	CATSRGGGDTQYF	TGTGCCACCAGCAGAGGTGGGGGGGATACGCAGTATTTT
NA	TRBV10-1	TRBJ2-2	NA	CASSRGGGTGELFF	TGCGCCAGCTCCCGAGGGGGGGGAACCGGGGAGCTGTTTTTT
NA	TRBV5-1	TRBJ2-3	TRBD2	CASSLELAGGSTDTQYF	TGCGCCAGCAGCTTGGAACTAGCGGGGGGTAGCACAGATACGCAGTATTTT
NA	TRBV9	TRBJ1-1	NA	CASSVQEATEAFF	TGTGCCAGCAGCGTACAGGAGGCCACTGAAGCTTTCTTT
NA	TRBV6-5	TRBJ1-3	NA	CASRNQGRENTIYF	TGTGCCAGCAGGAATCAGGGCAGGGAAAACACCATATATTTT
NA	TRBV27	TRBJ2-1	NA	CASKRTEGYNEQFF	TGTGCCAGCAAAAGGACAGAGGGGTACAATGAGCAGTTCTTC
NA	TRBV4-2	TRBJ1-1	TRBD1	CASSQGQGAGGTEAFF	TGTGCCAGCAGCCAGGGACAGGGGGCGGGAGGCACTGAAGCTTTCTTT
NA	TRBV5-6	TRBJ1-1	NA	CASSYGQSSSEAFF	TGTGCCAGCAGCTATGGACAGTCCTCCTCGGAAGCTTTCTTT